Reported below is one TCR beta chain. Antigen unknown. This sample is drawn from a study of T cells in pancreatic ductal adenocarcinoma. Overall study findings and caveats: Blood had more productive templates and roughly 8-fold more unique clonotypes than tumor. Tumors hold more CD45RO+ effector T cells, which may bias toward lower diversity. Mean clonality was approximately 0.1 in tumors and around 0.068 in blood, not significantly different.

The CDR3 covers 13 residues. V was shortened by 0 bases and J by 3 bases, with 6 bases between the two germline ends. In germline, CDR1 is SGDLS, CDR2 YYNGEE. The assay was immunoSEQ multiplex PCR, and TCRdb's table has in-frame clones only and misses some. The sample includes about 98,000 clones, about 95% seen only once; the top ten take approximately 3.1%. Surgery without prior neoadjuvant therapy was the treatment of the selected pancreatic ductal adenocarcinoma patients. Source material: PBMCs. This TCR was recovered from a human donor with pancreatic ductal adenocarcinoma. The chain carries TRBV9 and TRBJ2-5; D may be TRBD1 (5 bases). The CDR3 is CASSVAGKETQYF. CDR3 nucleotides: TGTGCCAGCAGCGTAGCAGGGAAAGAGACCCAGTACTTC. Variable domain in full (rest from reference TRBV9 and TRBJ2-5): DSGVTQTPKHLITATGQRVTLRCSPRSGDLSVYWYQQSLDQGLQFLIQYYNGEERAKGNILERFSAQQFPDLHSELNLSSLELGDSALYFCASSVAGKETQYFGPGTRLLVL.